This T cell receptor (beta chain) emerged from a study of beta chain features in type 1 diabetes (dated by TCRdb to the late 2010s). With respect to the entire study: Patients and healthy donors did not differ in mean age, gender distribution, total cell number or subset yield. The study compared the TCRB repertoires of sorted circulating CD4+ T cell subsets in recently diagnosed type 1 diabetes patients with those in matched healthy donors. Whereas all 28 donors provided naive and central memory subsets, regulatory and stem cell-like memory subsets were isolated from just 8 patients and about 8 healthy donors. A total of about 110 million sorted cells were examined across all samples, and the number of cells per subset was strongly correlated with RNA yield. Study-level results and caveats: A moderate but significant shortening of TCRB CDR3 length was observed in type 1 diabetes patients in all four CD4+ subsets. Naive, central memory and regulatory TCRB repertoires appeared to be more alike among patients than among healthy donors. At VDJ recombination sites, patients with type 1 diabetes made fewer insertions and deleted more nucleotides, a pattern implying thymic rearrangement abnormalities. Because cDNA was sequenced instead of genomic DNA, highly expressing activated cells could be over-represented, though the groups showed no difference in activation or CD3 levels. HLA sub-analyses involved small numbers of individuals, so any influence of HLA type on TCRB rearrangement remained unresolved. Shorter templates might be favored by PCR, yet because patient and control samples were amplified and corrected together, any such skew would affect both groups equally.

A remark on this clone: Which antigen it targets is not known. No much larger clonotype is one base removed from it; base qualities were not supplied.

A single peripheral blood draw of around 120 mL on average was collected from each donor into heparinised tubes. A BD FACSAria II and a panel including CD45RO, CCR7, CD25, CD127, CD95 and CD27 were used to sort naive, central memory, regulatory and stem cell-like memory CD4+ T cells. A purity above 98% was achieved for all sorted populations. PBMCs were separated immediately by Lymphoprep density gradient centrifugation and were stained directly, without being cultured. So that batch effects would be minimized, each experiment stained and sorted samples in pairs, pairing one healthy donor with one patient. All of the isolated RNA was reverse transcribed with the High Capacity cDNA Reverse Transcription Kit, so expressed TCRB transcripts were sequenced. Deep immunoSEQ sequencing was performed on naive, central memory and regulatory T cell samples, with an average of about 3.57 million total reads per sample. After sorted cells were lysed in RLT buffer, RNA was extracted with DNase-treated RNeasy Micro or Mini kits, with the choice depending on cell number. Each cell subset was processed on its own to prevent cross-contamination, while patient and healthy donor samples were processed together. Using the immunoSEQ multiplex PCR, TCRB sequences were amplified from cDNA into 87-bp fragments spanning the CDR3 region. Sequencing of the amplicons was done on the Illumina HiSeq platform. The source study handled its data this way. PCR bias was computationally corrected using synthetic template baselines, reads within Hamming distance 2 were collapsed, and singletons that could not be merged were discarded. Reads were aligned to IMGT to assign V, D and J genes, CDR3 length, and insertions or deletions at six rearrangement sites. Within each subset, clonotype counts were normalized to the number of sorted cells before true diversity and Gini coefficients were calculated with the tcR R package. The overlap coefficient, calculated on TCRB nucleotide sequences, was used to quantify repertoire sharing. Out-of-frame TCRB sequences from naive cells were analyzed as a proxy for the pre-selection repertoire. The immuneACCESS repertoire file appears here via TCRdb, limited to in-frame rearrangements. These files lack a portion of the clones; in checked studies, under half of the deficit traces to unresolved V genes, and the cause of the others is not known. For V, J and clone size, that table is used; D and trimming come from the DNA. For this sample the table gives a few hundred thousand clones, of which about 20% were detected only once. The ten largest make up 0.028% of the sample.

The germline V gene gives CDR1 as SNHLY and CDR2 as FYNNEI. From its cysteine to its phenylalanine, the CDR3 spans 13 amino acids. Just CDR3 DNA is preserved here, 39 bases in frame from base 1. V is pared back by 2 bases and J by 3 bases, with 6 bases lying between the germline termini. The sequenced sample consisted of naive CD4+ T cells from blood. In light of the paper, this sample's cell subset or site label describes: true naive CD4+ T cells. This receptor was identified in a middle-aged woman with type 1 diabetes. The chain is assembled from TRBV2 and TRBJ2-3; too little of a D gene remains to name it. The CDR3 in this case is CASSETETDTQYF. The DNA sequence is as follows: TGTGCCAGCAGTGAAACAGAAACAGATACGCAGTATTTT.